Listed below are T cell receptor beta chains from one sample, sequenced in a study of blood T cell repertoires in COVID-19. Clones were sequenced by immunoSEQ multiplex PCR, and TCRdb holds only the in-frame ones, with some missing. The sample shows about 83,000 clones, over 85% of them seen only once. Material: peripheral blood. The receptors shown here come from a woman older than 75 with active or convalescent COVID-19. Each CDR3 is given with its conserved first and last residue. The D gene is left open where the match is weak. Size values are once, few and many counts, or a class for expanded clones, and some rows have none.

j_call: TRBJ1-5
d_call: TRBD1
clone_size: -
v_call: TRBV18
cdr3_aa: CASSPSTGGTGNQPQHF
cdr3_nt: TGTGCCAGCTCACCGTCGACAGGGGGAACAGGCAATCAGCCCCAGCATTTT

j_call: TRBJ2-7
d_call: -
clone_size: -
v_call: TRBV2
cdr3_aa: CASSESGVGSYF
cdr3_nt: TGTGCCAGCAGTGAGTCGGGAGTGGGGTCGTACTTC

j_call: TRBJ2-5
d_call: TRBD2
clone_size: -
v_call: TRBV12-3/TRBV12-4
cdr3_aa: CAIAGGNQETQYF
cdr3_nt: TGTGCCATAGCGGGGGGAAATCAAGAGACCCAGTACTTC

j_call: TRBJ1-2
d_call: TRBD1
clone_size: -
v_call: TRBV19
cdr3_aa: CASSNPQDRGYGYTF
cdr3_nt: TGTGCCAGTAGTAACCCCCAGGACAGGGGTTATGGCTACACCTTC

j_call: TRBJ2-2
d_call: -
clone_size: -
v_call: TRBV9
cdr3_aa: CASSVSDRPNTGELFF
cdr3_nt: TGTGCCAGCAGCGTATCGGACAGACCCAACACCGGGGAGCTGTTTTTT

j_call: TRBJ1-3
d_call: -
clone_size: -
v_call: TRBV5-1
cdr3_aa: CASSFDNSGNTIYF
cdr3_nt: TGCGCCAGCAGCTTCGACAACTCTGGAAACACCATATATTTT

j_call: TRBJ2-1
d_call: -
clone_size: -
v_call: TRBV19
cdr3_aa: CAIAQHPRGAYNEQFF
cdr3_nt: TGTGCCATAGCCCAACACCCCCGGGGGGCATACAATGAGCAGTTCTTC

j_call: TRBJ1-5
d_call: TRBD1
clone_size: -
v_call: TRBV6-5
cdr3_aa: CASHRDRGQPQHF
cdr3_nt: TGTGCCAGCCACCGGGACAGGGGCCAGCCCCAGCATTTT

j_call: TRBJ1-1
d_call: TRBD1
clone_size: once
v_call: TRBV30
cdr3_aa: CAWSGTGVLEAFF
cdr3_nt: TGTGCCTGGAGCGGGACAGGGGTGCTTGAAGCTTTCTTT

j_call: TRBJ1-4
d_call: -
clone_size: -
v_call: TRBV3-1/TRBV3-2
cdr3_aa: CASSHVQVNEKLFF
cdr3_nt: TGTGCCAGCAGCCACGTCCAGGTTAATGAAAAACTGTTTTTT

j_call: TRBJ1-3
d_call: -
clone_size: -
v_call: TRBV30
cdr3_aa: CAWSVTKSGNTIYF
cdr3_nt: TGTGCCTGGAGTGTAACAAAATCTGGAAACACCATATATTTT

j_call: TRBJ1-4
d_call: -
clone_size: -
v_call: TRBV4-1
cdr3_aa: CASSHDWPRELSNEKLFF
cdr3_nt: TGCGCCAGCAGCCATGACTGGCCGAGGGAGCTTTCTAATGAAAAACTGTTTTTT

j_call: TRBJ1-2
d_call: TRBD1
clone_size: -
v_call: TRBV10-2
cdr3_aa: CASSVPGQGIGGYTF
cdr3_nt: TGCGCCAGCAGCGTCCCGGGACAGGGGATCGGCGGCTACACCTTC

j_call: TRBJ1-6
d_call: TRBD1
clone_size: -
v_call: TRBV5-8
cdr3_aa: CASSLGVMNRGYSPLHF
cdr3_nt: TGTGCCAGCAGCTTGGGGGTTATGAACAGGGGATACTCACCCCTCCACTTT

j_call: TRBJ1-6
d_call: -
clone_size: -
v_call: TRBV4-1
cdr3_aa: CASSQEAVGVGSYNSPLHF
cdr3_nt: TGCGCCAGCAGCCAAGAAGCGGTCGGGGTTGGTTCCTATAATTCACCCCTCCACTTT

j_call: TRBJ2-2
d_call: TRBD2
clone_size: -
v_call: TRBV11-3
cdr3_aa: CASSLSRSGGSTGELFF
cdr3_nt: TGTGCCAGCAGCTTATCCAGGTCGGGGGGGAGCACCGGGGAGCTGTTTTTT

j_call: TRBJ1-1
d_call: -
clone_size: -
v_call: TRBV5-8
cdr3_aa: CASPQGSAFF
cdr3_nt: TGTGCCAGCCCCCAGGGATCAGCTTTCTTT

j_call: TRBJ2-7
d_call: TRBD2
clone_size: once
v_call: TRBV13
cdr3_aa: CASSLGVGLAGGQSYEQYF
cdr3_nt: TGTGCCAGCAGCTTAGGCGTTGGGCTAGCGGGGGGGCAGTCCTACGAGCAGTACTTC

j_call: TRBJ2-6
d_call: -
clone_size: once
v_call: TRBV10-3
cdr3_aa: CAISASSGANVLTF
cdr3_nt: TGTGCCATCAGTGCTAGCTCTGGGGCCAACGTCCTGACTTTC

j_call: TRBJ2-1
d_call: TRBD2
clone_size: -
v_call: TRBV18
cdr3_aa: CASSPGSGVDNEQFF
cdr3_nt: TGTGCCAGCTCCCCCGGGAGCGGGGTTGACAATGAGCAGTTCTTC

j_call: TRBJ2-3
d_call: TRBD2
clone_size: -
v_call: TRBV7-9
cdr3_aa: CASSLLSGGPRDTQYF
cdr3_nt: TGTGCCAGCAGCTTATTAAGCGGGGGGCCGCGTGATACGCAGTATTTT

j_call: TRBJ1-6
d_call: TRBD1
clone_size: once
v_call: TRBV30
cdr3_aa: CAWRLGQGANSPLHF
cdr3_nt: TGTGCCTGGAGGCTTGGACAGGGGGCAAATTCACCCCTCCACTTT

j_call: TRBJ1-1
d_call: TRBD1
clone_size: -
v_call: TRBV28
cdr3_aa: CASRLRDRGAAFF
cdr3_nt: TGTGCCAGCAGACTTAGGGACAGGGGGGCGGCTTTCTTT

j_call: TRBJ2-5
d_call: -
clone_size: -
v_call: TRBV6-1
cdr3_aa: CASSEDEAYQETQYF
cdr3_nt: TGTGCCAGCAGTGAAGACGAGGCTTACCAAGAGACCCAGTACTTC

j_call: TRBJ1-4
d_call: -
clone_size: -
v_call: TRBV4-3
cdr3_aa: CASSQTGKANEKLFF
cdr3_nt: TGCGCCAGCAGCCAGACGGGGAAAGCTAATGAAAAACTGTTTTTT

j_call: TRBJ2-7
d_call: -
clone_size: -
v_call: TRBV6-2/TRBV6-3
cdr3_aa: CASSYGGSLASYEQYF
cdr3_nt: TGTGCCAGCAGTTACGGGGGCAGCTTAGCATCCTACGAGCAGTACTTC

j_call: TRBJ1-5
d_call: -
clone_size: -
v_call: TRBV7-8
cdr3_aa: CASSHWGGENQPQHF
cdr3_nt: TGTGCCAGCAGCCACTGGGGTGGGGAGAATCAGCCCCAGCATTTT

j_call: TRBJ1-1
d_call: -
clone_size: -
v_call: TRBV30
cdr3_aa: CAWGAPGGGAFF
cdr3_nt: TGTGCCTGGGGCGCCCCTGGGGGGGGAGCTTTCTTT

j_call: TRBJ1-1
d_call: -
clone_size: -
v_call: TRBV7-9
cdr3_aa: CASSLGGVMNTEAFF
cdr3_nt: TGTGCCAGCAGCTTAGGGGGGGTAATGAACACTGAAGCTTTCTTT

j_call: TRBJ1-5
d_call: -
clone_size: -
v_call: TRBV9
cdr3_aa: CASSTNLGPNQPQHF
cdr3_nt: TGTGCCAGCAGCACTAATCTTGGTCCCAATCAGCCCCAGCATTTT

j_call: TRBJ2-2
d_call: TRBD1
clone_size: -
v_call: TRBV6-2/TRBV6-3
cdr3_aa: CASSWTGKGGTGELFF
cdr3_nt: TGTGCCAGCAGTTGGACAGGGAAAGGGGGCACCGGGGAGCTGTTTTTT

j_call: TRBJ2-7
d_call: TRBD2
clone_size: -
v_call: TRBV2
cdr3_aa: CASSGGAGTHSYEQYF
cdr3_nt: TGTGCCAGCAGCGGGGGGGCCGGGACACACTCCTACGAGCAGTACTTC

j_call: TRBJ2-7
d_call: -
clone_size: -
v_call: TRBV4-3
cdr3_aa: CASSQVQGYEQYF
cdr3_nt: TGCGCCAGCAGCCAAGTTCAGGGTTACGAGCAGTACTTC

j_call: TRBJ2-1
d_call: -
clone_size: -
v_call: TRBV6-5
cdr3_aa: CASSYSRTNNEQFF
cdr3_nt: TGTGCCAGCAGTTACTCGAGGACAAACAATGAGCAGTTCTTC

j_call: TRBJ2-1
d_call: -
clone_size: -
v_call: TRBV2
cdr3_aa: CASSEALRGGGNEQFF
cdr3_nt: TGTGCCAGCAGTGAAGCGCTTCGGGGAGGAGGGAATGAGCAGTTCTTC

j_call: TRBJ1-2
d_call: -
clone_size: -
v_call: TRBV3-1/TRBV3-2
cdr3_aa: CATQAQANYGYTF
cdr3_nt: TGTGCCACGCAGGCCCAAGCTAACTATGGCTACACCTTC

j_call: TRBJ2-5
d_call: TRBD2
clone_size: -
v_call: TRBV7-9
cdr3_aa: CASSLVAGGQETQYF
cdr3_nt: TGTGCCAGCAGCTTGGTAGCGGGGGGACAAGAGACCCAGTACTTC

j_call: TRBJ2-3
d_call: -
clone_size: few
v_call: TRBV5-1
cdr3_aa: CASSLQQGSDTQYF
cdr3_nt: TGCGCCAGCAGCTTACAACAGGGATCAGATACGCAGTATTTT

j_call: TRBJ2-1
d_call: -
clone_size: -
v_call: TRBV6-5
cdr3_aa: CAGGGDGGGYNEQFF
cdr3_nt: TGTGCCGGCGGGGGCGACGGCGGGGGATACAATGAGCAGTTCTTC

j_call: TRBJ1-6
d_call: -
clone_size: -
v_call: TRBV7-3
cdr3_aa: CASSVVRNSPLHF
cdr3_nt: TGTGCCAGCAGCGTCGTGAGGAATTCACCCCTCCACTTT

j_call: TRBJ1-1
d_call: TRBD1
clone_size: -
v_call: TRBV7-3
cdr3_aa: CASSSGQMNTEAFF
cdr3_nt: TGTGCCAGCAGCTCGGGACAGATGAACACTGAAGCTTTCTTT

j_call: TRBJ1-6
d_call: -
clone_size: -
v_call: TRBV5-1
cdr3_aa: CASSLKGTYLSSYNSPLHF
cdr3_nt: TGCGCCAGCAGCTTGAAAGGGACATACCTAAGCTCCTATAATTCACCCCTCCACTTT

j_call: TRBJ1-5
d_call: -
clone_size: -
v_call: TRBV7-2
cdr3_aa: CASSTLRGMGQPQHF
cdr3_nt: TGTGCCAGCAGCACACTCCGGGGTATGGGTCAGCCCCAGCATTTT

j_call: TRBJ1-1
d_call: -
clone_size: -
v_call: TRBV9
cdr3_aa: CASSDLGANTEAFF
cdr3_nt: TGTGCCAGCAGCGACCTGGGGGCGAACACTGAAGCTTTCTTT

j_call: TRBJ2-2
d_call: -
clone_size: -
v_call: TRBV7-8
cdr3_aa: CASSPRGQNTGELFF
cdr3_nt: TGTGCCAGCAGCCCGCGTGGGCAGAACACCGGGGAGCTGTTTTTT

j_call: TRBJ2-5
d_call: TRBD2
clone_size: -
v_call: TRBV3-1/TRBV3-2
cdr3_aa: CASSHLGLAGGRETQYF
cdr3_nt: TGTGCCAGCAGCCATCTCGGACTAGCGGGGGGGCGCGAGACCCAGTACTTC

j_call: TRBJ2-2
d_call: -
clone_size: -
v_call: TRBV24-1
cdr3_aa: CATSDLAGGNTGELFF
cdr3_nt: TGTGCCACCAGTGATTTAGCGGGCGGGAACACCGGGGAGCTGTTTTTT

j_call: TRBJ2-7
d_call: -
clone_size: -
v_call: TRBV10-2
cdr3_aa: CASSPGRGKYEQYF
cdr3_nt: TGCGCCAGCAGTCCAGGAAGGGGTAAATACGAGCAGTACTTC

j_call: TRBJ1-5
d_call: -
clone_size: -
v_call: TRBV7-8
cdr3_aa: CASVEGRATVNQPQHF
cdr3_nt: TGTGCCAGCGTAGAGGGGAGGGCAACAGTCAATCAGCCCCAGCATTTT

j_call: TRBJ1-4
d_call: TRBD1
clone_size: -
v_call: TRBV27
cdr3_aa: CASSMTGEKLFF
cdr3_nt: TGTGCCAGCAGTATGACAGGGGAAAAACTGTTTTTT

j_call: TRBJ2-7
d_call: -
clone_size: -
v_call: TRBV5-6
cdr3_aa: CASSFAPSSYEQYF
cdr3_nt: TGTGCCAGCAGCTTCGCCCCTAGCTCCTACGAGCAGTACTTC

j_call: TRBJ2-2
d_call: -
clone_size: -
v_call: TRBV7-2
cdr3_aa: CASSWRGGAGELFF
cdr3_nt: TGTGCCAGCAGCTGGAGGGGGGGCGCCGGGGAGCTGTTTTTT

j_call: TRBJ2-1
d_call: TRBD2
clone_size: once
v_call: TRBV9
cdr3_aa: CASSASGSAGNEQFF
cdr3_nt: TGTGCCAGCAGCGCGAGCGGGAGTGCCGGTAATGAGCAGTTCTTC